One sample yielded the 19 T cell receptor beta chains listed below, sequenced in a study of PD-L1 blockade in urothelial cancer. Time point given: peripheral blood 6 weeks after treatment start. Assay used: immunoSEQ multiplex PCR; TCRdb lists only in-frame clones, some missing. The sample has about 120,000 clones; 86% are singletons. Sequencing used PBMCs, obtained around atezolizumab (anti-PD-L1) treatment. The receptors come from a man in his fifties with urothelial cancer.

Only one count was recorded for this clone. DNA of the CDR3: TGTGCCAGCAGCCAAGACAGGGTGCGAAATTCACCCCTCCACTTT. Amino acid sequence: CASSQDRVRNSPLHF. The rearrangement joins TRBV14 to TRBJ1-6; D is possibly TRBD1 (5 bases). CDR1 SGHDN and CDR2 FVKESK come from the germline V gene. Trimming removed 0 bases at V and 7 bases at J, with 10 bases between. CDR3 length: 15 residues.

The CDR3 DNA reads as TGTGCCAGCAGTTTAGGCCAATCAAGCACAGATACGCAGTATTTT. Protein sequence: CASSLGQSSTDTQYF. The rearrangement joins TRBV28 to TRBJ2-3; D gene ambiguous. The germline V gene has CDR1 MDHEN and CDR2 SYDVKM. The CDR3 length is 15 residues. The V gene lost 2 bases and the J gene lost 0 bases, with 9 bases spanning the gap.

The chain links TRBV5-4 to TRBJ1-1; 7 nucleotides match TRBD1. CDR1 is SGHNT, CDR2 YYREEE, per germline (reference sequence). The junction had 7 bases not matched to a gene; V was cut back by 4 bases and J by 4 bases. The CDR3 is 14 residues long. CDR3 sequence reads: CASSPQGISTEAFF. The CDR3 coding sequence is TGTGCCAGCAGCCCACAGGGGATAAGCACTGAAGCTTTCTTT. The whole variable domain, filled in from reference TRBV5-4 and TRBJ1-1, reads ETGVTQSPTHLIKTRGQQVTLRCSSQSGHNTVSWYQQALGQGPQFIFQYYREEENGRGNFPPRFSGLQFPNYSSELNVNALELDDSALYLCASSPQGISTEAFFGQGTRLTVV.

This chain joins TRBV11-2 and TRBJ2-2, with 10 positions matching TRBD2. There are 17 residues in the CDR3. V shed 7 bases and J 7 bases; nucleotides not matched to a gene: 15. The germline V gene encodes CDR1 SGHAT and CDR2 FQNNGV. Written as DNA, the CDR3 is TGTGCCAGCAACCCCCTGGGTAGCGGGGGGCGAGTCGGGGAGCTGTTTTTT. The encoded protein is CASNPLGSGGRVGELFF.

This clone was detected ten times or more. CDR3 coding DNA: TGTGCCAGCAGCTCGTCCTGGGGGGCGGGAGGTTACGAGCAGTACTTC. It encodes CASSSSWGAGGYEQYF. The chain joins TRBV27 to TRBJ2-7, with 8 nucleotides matching TRBD2. CDR3 length: 16 amino acids. Germline assignment: CDR1 MNHEY and CDR2 SMNVEV (reference sequence). Germline trimming cut 6 bases from V and 4 bases from J; bases unmatched to any gene: 14.

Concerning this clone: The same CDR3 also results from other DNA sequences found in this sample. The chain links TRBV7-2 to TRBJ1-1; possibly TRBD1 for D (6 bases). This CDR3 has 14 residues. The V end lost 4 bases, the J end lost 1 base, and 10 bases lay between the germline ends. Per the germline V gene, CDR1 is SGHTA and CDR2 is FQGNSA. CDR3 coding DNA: TGTGCCAGCAGCTCCCAGGGGAGGAACACTGAAGCTTTCTTT. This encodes CASSSQGRNTEAFF.

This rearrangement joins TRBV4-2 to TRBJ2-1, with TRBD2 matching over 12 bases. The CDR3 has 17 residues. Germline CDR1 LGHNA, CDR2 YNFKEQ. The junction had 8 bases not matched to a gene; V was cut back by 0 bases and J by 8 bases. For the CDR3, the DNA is TGTGCCAGCAGCCAAGATTCGGCTAGCGGGAGGGCCGATGAGCAGTTCTTC. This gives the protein CASSQDSASGRADEQFF.

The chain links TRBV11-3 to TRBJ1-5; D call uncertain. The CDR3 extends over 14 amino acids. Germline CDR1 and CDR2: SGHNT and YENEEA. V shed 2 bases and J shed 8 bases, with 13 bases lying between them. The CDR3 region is CASSLPGLTKPQHF. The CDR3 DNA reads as TGTGCCAGCAGCTTACCCGGACTCACTAAGCCCCAGCATTTT.

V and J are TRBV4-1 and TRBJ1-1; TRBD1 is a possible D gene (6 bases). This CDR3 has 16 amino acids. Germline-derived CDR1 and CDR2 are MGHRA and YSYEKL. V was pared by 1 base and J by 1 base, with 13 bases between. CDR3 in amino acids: CASSQVRTARNTEAFF. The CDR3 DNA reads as TGCGCCAGCAGCCAAGTAAGGACAGCGAGGAACACTGAAGCTTTCTTT.

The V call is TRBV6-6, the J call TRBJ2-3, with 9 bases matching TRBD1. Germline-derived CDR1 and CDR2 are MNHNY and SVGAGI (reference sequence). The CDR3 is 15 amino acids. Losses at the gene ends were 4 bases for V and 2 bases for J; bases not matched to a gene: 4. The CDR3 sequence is CASSFRDRDTDTQYF. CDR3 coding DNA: TGTGCCAGCAGTTTCCGGGACAGGGACACAGATACGCAGTATTTT.

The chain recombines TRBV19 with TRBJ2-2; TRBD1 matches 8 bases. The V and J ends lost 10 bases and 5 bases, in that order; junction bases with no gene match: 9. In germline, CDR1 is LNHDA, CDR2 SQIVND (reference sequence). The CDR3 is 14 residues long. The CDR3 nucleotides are TGTGCCACCCAGGACAGGGAGAGGACCGGGGAGCTGTTTTTT. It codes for CATQDRERTGELFF.

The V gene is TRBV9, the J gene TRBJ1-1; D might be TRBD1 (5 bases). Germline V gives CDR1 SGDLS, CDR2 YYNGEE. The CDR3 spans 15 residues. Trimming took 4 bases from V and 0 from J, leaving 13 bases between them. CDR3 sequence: CASSLTAIMNTEAFF. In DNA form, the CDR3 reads TGTGCCAGCAGCTTGACAGCTATCATGAACACTGAAGCTTTCTTT.

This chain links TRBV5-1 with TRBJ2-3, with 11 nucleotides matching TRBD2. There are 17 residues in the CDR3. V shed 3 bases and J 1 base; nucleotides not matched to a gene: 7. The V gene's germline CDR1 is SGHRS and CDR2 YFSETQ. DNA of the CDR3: TGCGCCAGCAGCTCTTGGACTAGCGGGTCGCGCACAGATACGCAGTATTTT. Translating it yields CASSSWTSGSRTDTQYF.

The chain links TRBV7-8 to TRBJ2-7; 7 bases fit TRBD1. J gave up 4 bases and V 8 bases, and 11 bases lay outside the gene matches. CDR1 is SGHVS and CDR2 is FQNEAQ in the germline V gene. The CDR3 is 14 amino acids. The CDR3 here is CASHSRDRRYEQYF. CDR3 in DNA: TGTGCCAGCCACTCCCGGGACAGAAGGTACGAGCAGTACTTC.

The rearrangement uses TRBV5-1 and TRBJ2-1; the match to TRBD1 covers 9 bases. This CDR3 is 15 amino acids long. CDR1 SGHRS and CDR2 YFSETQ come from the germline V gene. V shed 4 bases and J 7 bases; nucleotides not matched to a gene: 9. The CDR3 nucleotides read TGCGCCAGCAGCGATCCGGGACAGGGAGTAAATGAGCAGTTCTTC. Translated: CASSDPGQGVNEQFF.

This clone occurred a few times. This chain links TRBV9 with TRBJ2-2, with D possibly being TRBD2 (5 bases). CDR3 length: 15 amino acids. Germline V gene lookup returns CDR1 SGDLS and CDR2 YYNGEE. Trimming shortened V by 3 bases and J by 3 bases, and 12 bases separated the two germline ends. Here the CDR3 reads CASSDPRTYTGELFF. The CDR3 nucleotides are TGTGCCAGCAGCGACCCACGGACTTACACCGGGGAGCTGTTTTTT.

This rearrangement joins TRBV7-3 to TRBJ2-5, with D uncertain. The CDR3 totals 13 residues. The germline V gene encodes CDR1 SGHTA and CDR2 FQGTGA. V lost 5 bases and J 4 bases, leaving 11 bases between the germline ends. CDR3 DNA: TGTGCCAGCAGCCCCTATTCGTCAGAGACCCAGTACTTC. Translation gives CASSPYSSETQYF.

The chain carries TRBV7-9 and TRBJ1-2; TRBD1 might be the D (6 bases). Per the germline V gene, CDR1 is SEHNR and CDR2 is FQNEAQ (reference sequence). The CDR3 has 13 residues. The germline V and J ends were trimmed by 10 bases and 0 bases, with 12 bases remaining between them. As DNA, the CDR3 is TGTGCCACCTGGGGGCAGGCTAACTATGGCTACACCTTC. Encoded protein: CATWGQANYGYTF.

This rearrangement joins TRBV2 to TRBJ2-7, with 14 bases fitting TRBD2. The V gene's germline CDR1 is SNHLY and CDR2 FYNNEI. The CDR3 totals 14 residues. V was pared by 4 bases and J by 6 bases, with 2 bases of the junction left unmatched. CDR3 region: CASSAGLAGVEQYF. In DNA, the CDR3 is TGTGCCAGCAGTGCGGGACTAGCGGGAGTCGAGCAGTACTTC.